This entry lists 15 T cell receptor beta chains sequenced from one sample in a study of patients and donors after allogeneic stem cell transplantation. MiXCR was run by TCRdb on the RT-PCR reads, yielding one entry per CDR3 protein. This sample carries some 880,000 distinct CDR3 sequences, more than 15% of them seen once, and the ten largest clones take under 6.5%. The sample consisted of blood, either unsorted or a sorted T cell fraction (not recorded which). These receptors came from a human donor who was either an allogeneic HSCT recipient or a stem cell or donor lymphocyte infusion donor (not recorded which). It is not recorded whose cells these are; they may come from a transplant donor.

This chain links TRBV20-1 with TRBJ2-3; 13 bases match TRBD2. V shed 5 bases and J 5 bases; nucleotides not matched to a gene: 7. CDR3 length: 15 residues. Germline values: CDR1 DFQATT, CDR2 SNEGSKA (reference sequence). CDR3 sequence: CSAVTSGGIRDTQYF. The CDR3 nucleotides are TGCAGTGCTGTGACTAGCGGGGGGATAAGAGATACGCAGTATTTT.

The chain links TRBV10-3 to TRBJ2-1; 10 nucleotides align to TRBD2. The CDR3 is 16 amino acids. With 7 bases clipped from V and 9 bases from J, the junction kept 15 bases outside the gene matches. CDR1 ENHRY and CDR2 SYGVKD come from the germline V gene. As DNA, the CDR3 is TGTGCCATCACCTCCACTCCGCTAGCGGGAGTGAGTGAGCAGTTCTTC. This codes for CAITSTPLAGVSEQFF.

This clonotype occurred a few times. The chain couples TRBV12-3 or TRBV12-4 to TRBJ1-1; D may be TRBD1 (5 bases). The length of the CDR3 is 16 residues. V was shortened by 3 bases and J by 3 bases, with 17 bases between the two germline ends. The CDR3 reads CASSLLGGSGYTEAFF. CDR3 DNA: TGTGCCAGCAGTTTGCTCGGGGGTTCCGGGTACACTGAAGCTTTCTTT.

The chain couples TRBV5-1 to TRBJ2-3, with D hard to call. Per germline, CDR1 SGHRS and CDR2 YFSETQ. V was pared by 7 bases and J by 4 bases, with 19 bases between. The length of the CDR3 is 15 residues. In nucleotides, the CDR3 is TGCGCCAGCCGCCAGTTTAAAGAAGTGGCAGATACGCAGTATTTT. It codes for CASRQFKEVADTQYF.

This clonotype was counted only a few times. This sequence joins TRBV5-1 and TRBJ1-5; D gene ambiguous. The CDR3 is 15 residues long. Germline CDR1 reads SGHRS; CDR2 reads YFSETQ. Between the trimmed V and J ends, which lost 0 bases and 4 bases, there was a span of 11 bases. CDR3 nucleotides: TGCGCCAGCAGCTTGGTCGGGAACAGAAATCAGCCCCAGCATTTT. This codes for CASSLVGNRNQPQHF.

There are a few counts of this clonotype. The chain combines TRBV7-2 with TRBJ2-1; maybe TRBD1 (6 bases). In germline, CDR1 is SGHTA, CDR2 FQGNSA. Between the trimmed V and J ends, which lost 1 base and 9 bases, there was a span of 16 bases. The CDR3 is made up of 15 amino acids. The DNA for the CDR3 is TGTGCCAGCAGCTTAGGTGGCAGGGGTACCGCTGAGCAGTTCTTC. Translating it yields CASSLGGRGTAEQFF.

This clonotype has at least ten counts. The chain couples TRBV29-1 to TRBJ1-1; no clear D gene. The V end was cut by 8 bases, the J end by 0 bases, with 7 bases between. CDR3 length equals 11 residues. The germline V gene has CDR1 SQVTM and CDR2 ANQGSEA. The CDR3 protein is CSPVLNTEAFF. The CDR3, as DNA: TGCAGCCCCGTCCTGAACACTGAAGCTTTCTTT.

A few counts support this clonotype. This CDR3 reads CAISESLARNEQFF. CDR3 coding DNA: TGTGCCATCAGTGAGTCGCTAGCACGGAATGAGCAGTTCTTC. The gene calls are TRBV10-3 and TRBJ2-1, with D perhaps TRBD2 (5 bases). Germline V gene sequence: CDR1 ENHRY, CDR2 SYGVKD. This CDR3 spans 14 amino acids. With 0 bases removed from V and 7 bases from J, the gap between germline ends came to 10 bases.

The chain carries TRBV6-1 and TRBJ1-5; 12 bases are shared with TRBD1. This CDR3 region has 19 residues. From germline, CDR1 is MNHNS and CDR2 SASEGT. The V segment lost 8 bases and the J segment 2 bases; nucleotides outside the gene matches: 16. The CDR3 protein is CASLRGTGQGARGNQPQHF. The CDR3 coding sequence is TGTGCCAGCCTTCGGGGTACGGGACAGGGGGCTCGGGGCAATCAGCCCCAGCATTTT.

The chain uses TRBV6-1 and TRBJ1-1; 7 nucleotides agree with TRBD1. V was clipped by 6 bases and J by 7 bases; unmatched bases: 8. The CDR3 covers 13 residues. Germline V lookup: CDR1 MNHNS, CDR2 SASEGT. The CDR3 nucleotides are TGTGCCAGCAGACGACCGACAGGGCATGAAGCTTTCTTT. Residues: CASRRPTGHEAFF.

The V gene is TRBV7-9, the J gene TRBJ2-3, with TRBD2 identical over 10 bases. Trimming removed 5 bases from V and 5 bases from J; junction bases left unmatched: 10. The germline gives CDR1 SEHNR, CDR2 FQNEAQ (reference sequence). CDR3 size: 16 residues. The CDR3 spells CASSTRLAGPRDTQYF. Written as DNA, the CDR3 is TGTGCCAGCAGCACCAGACTAGCGGGTCCTCGAGATACGCAGTATTTT. Full variable domain (missing parts from reference TRBV7-9 and TRBJ2-3): DTGVSQNPRHKITKRGQNVTFRCDPISEHNRLYWYRQTLGQGPEFLTYFQNEAQLEKSRLLSDRFSAERPKGSFSTLEIQRTEQGDSAMYLCASSTRLAGPRDTQYFGPGTRLTVL.

CDR3 residues: CASSPRTPGESGANVLTF. The CDR3 DNA reads TGCGCCAGCAGCCCTCGGACCCCCGGTGAATCTGGGGCCAACGTCCTGACTTTC. This chain connects TRBV4-3 to TRBJ2-6; D not resolved. The CDR3 is 18 residues long. The germline CDR1 and CDR2 sequences are LGHNA and YSLEER. The V end was cut by 4 bases, the J end by 1 base, with 17 bases between.

This clonotype has a handful of counts. V gene TRBV5-1 combines with J gene TRBJ2-2; D uncertain. V lost 4 bases, J lost 0 bases, and 7 bases lay in between. CDR1 and CDR2 from the germline V gene are SGHRS and YFSETQ. The CDR3 has 14 amino acids. The chain's CDR3 is CASSPIANTGELFF. The CDR3 DNA reads as TGCGCCAGCAGCCCCATTGCGAACACCGGGGAGCTGTTTTTT.

V usage is TRBV10-3 and J usage is TRBJ1-2; TRBD1 matches 10 bases. V shed 6 bases and J 5 bases; nucleotides not matched to a gene: 0. Germline CDR1 and CDR2: ENHRY and SYGVKD. The CDR3 has 12 amino acids. CDR3 protein: CAIRGQGYGYTF. The CDR3 nucleotides are TGTGCCATCAGGGGACAGGGGTATGGCTACACCTTC.

This clonotype was seen a few times. The chain is built from TRBV29-1 and TRBJ2-7; 8 nucleotides agree with TRBD1. This CDR3 region has 13 residues. Germline V CDR1 and CDR2: SQVTM, ANQGSEA. The V and J ends lost 5 bases and 5 bases, in that order; junction bases with no gene match: 8. The CDR3 spells CSVCPGTGNEQYF. CDR3 DNA sequence: TGCAGCGTTTGTCCCGGGACAGGCAACGAGCAGTACTTC.